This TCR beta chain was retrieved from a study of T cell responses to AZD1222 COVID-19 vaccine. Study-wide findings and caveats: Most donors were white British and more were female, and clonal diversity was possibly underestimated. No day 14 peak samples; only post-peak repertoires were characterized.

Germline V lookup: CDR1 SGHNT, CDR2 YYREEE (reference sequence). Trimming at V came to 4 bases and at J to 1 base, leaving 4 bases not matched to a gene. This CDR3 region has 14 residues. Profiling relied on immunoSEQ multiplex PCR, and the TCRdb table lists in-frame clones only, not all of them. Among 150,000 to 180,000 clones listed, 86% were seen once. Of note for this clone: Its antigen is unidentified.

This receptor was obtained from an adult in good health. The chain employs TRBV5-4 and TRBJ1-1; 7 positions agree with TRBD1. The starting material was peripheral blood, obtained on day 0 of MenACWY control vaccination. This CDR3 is CASSGRTGNTEAFF. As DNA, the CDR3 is TGTGCCAGCAGCGGGAGGACAGGGAACACTGAAGCTTTCTTT.